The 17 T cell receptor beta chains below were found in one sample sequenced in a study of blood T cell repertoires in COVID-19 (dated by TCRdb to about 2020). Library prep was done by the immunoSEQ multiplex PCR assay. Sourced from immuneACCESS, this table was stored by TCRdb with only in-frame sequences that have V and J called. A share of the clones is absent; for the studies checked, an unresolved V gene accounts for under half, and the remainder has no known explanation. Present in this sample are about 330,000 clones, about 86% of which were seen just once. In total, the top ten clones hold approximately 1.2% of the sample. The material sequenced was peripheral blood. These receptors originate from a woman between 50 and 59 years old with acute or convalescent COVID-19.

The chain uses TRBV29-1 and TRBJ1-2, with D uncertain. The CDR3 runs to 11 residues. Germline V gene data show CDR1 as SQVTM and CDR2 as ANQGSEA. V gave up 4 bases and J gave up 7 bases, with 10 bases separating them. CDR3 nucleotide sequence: TGCAGCGTTGGAGGGCAGCTTGGCTACACCTTC. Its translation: CSVGGQLGYTF.

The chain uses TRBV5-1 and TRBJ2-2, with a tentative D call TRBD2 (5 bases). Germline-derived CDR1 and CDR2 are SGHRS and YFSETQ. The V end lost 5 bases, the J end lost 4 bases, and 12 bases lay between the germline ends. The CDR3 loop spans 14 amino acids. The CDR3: CASRSGRGTGELFF. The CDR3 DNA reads TGCGCCAGCAGAAGCGGACGGGGCACCGGGGAGCTGTTTTTT.

The CDR3 here is CATREEDTTYEQYF. The CDR3 bases are TGTGCCACTAGAGAAGAGGACACCACTTACGAGCAGTACTTC. The chain carries TRBV19 and TRBJ2-7, with TRBD1 as a possible D gene (5 bases). The CDR3 spans 14 residues. V gave up 10 bases and J gave up 4 bases, with 20 bases separating them. Germline loops: CDR1 LNHDA, CDR2 SQIVND (reference sequence).

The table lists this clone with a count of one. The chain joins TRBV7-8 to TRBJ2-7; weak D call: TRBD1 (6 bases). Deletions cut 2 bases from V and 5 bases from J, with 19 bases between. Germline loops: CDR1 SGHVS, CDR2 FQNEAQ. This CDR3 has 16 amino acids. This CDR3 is CASSLSVRGTSDEQYF. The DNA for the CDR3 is TGTGCCAGCAGCTTAAGTGTCAGGGGAACATCAGACGAGCAGTACTTC. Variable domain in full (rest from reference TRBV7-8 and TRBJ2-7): GAGVSQSPRYKVAKRGQDVALRCDPISGHVSLFWYQQALGQGPEFLTYFQNEAQLDKSGLPSDRFFAERPEGSVSTLKIQRTQQEDSAVYLCASSLSVRGTSDEQYFGPGTRLTVT.

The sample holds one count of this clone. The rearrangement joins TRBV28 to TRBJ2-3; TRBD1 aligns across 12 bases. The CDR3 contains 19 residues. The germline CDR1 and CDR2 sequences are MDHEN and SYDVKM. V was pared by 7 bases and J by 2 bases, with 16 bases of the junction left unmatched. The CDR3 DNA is TGTGCCAGCACCCCTCCTCTGGGACAGGGGGCCCAATCCACAGATACGCAGTATTTT. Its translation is CASTPPLGQGAQSTDTQYF.

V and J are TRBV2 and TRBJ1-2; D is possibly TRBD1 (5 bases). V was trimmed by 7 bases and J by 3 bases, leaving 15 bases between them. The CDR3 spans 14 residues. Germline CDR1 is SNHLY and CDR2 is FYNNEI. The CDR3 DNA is TGTGCCAGCACCCGTAGGGGCCGAGACTATGGCTACACCTTC. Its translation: CASTRRGRDYGYTF.

The CDR3 bases are TGCGCCAGCAGCCAGAGACAGGGGTTCCAAAACACTGAAGCTTTCTTT. Translated, it gives CASSQRQGFQNTEAFF. The chain recombines TRBV5-1 with TRBJ1-1, with TRBD1 matching over 8 bases. In germline, CDR1 is SGHRS, CDR2 YFSETQ. The CDR3 consists of 16 residues. V shed 4 bases and J 2 bases; nucleotides not matched to a gene: 10.

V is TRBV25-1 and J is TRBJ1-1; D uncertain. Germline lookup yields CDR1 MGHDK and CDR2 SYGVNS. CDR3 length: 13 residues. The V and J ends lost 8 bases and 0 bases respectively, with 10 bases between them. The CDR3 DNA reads TGTGCCAGCGGAGTCAGCATGAACACTGAAGCTTTCTTT. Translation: CASGVSMNTEAFF. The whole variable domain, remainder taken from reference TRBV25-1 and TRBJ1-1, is EADIYQTPRYLVIGTGKKITLECSQTMGHDKMYWYQQDPGMELHLIHYSYGVNSTEKGDLSSESTVSRIRTEHFPLTLESARPSHTSQYLCASGVSMNTEAFFGQGTRLTVV.

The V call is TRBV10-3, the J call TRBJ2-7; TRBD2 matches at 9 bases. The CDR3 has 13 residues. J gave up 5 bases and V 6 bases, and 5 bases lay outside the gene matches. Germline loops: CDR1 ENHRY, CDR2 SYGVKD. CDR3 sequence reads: CAIRREGLDEQYF. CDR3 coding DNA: TGTGCCATCAGGCGGGAGGGCCTCGACGAGCAGTACTTC.

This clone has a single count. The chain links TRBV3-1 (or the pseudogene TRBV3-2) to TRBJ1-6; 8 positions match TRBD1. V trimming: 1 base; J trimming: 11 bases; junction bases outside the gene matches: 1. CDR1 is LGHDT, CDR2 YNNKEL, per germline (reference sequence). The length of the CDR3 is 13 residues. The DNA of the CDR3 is TGTGCCAGCAGCCAAGGCAGGGGGCCACCCCTCCACTTT. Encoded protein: CASSQGRGPPLHF.

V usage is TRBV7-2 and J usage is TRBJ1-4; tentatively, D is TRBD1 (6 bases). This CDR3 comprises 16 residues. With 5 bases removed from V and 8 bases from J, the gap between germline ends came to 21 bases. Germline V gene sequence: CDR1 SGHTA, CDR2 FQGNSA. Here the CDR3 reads CASSRLARGQSEKLFF. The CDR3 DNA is TGTGCCAGCAGCAGGTTGGCGCGGGGGCAAAGCGAAAAACTGTTTTTT.

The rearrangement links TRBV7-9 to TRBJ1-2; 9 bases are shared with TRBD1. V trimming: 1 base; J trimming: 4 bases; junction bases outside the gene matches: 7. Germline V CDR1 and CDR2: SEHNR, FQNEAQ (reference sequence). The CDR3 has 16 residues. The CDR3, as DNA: TGTGCCAGCAGCTTAGGGTGGGGACAGGGCACCTATGGCTACACCTTC. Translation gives CASSLGWGQGTYGYTF.

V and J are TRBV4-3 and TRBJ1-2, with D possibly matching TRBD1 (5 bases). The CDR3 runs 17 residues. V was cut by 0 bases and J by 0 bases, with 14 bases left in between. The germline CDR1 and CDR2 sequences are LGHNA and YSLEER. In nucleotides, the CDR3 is TGCGCCAGCAGCCAAGATATTAACAGGATACCTAACTATGGCTACACCTTC. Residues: CASSQDINRIPNYGYTF.

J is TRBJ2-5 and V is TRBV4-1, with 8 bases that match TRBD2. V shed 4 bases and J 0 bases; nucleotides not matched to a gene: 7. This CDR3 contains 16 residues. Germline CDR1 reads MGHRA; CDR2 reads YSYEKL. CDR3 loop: CASSRSGGGYQETQYF. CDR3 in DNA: TGCGCCAGCAGCCGATCGGGAGGGGGGTACCAAGAGACCCAGTACTTC.

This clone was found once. CDR3: CAISEGTGGSAFF. CDR3 DNA sequence: TGTGCCATCAGTGAGGGGACAGGGGGGTCCGCTTTCTTT. This chain joins TRBV10-3 and TRBJ1-1; 11 positions agree with TRBD1. The CDR3 totals 13 residues. From germline, CDR1 is ENHRY and CDR2 SYGVKD. V lost 2 bases to trimming and J lost 11 bases; unmatched junction nucleotides: 4.

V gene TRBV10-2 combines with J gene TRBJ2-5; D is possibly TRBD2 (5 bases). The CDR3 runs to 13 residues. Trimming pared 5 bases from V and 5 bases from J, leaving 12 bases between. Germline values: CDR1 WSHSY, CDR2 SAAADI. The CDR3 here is CASSRSREETQYF. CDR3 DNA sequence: TGCGCCAGCAGTCGGTCGAGGGAGGAGACCCAGTACTTC.

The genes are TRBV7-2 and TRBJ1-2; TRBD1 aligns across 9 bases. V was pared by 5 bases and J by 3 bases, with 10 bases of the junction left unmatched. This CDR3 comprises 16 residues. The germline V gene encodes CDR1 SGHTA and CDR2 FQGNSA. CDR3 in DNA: TGTGCCAGCAGCCGTACTTTGGGACAGGGCCACTATGGCTACACCTTC. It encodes CASSRTLGQGHYGYTF.